One and the same sample provided the 21 T cell receptor beta chains below, sequenced in a study of blood T cell repertoires in COVID-19. The protocol was immunoSEQ multiplex PCR, while the TCRdb copy is restricted to in-frame clones and leaves out a portion. The sample consists of approximately 250,000 clones, roughly 86% of them appearing once. Sequencing was carried out using peripheral blood. The receptors were gathered from a woman of 80 years or more with COVID-19, enrolled during active disease.

Turning to this clone: Additional DNA sequences in this sample encode the identical CDR3. The chain couples TRBV7-2 to TRBJ2-1, with 8 bases matching TRBD2. Germline trimming cut 0 bases from V and 6 bases from J; bases unmatched to any gene: 4. CDR1 is SGHTA, CDR2 FQGNSA, per germline. There are 15 residues in the CDR3. The CDR3, as DNA: TGTGCCAGCAGCTTAGCAGCGGGGGCCTTCAATGAGCAGTTCTTC. Protein product: CASSLAAGAFNEQFF. Based on the CDR3 plus reference TRBV7-2 and TRBJ2-1, the full variable domain is GAGVSQSPSNKVTEKGKDVELRCDPISGHTALYWYRQSLGQGLEFLIYFQGNSAPDKSGLPSDRFSAERTGGSVSTLTIQRTQQEDSAVYLCASSLAAGAFNEQFFGPGTRLTVL.

The chain recombines TRBV28 with TRBJ2-3, with TRBD2 as a possible D gene (5 bases). The CDR3 consists of 15 residues. The V gene's germline CDR1 is MDHEN and CDR2 SYDVKM. V lost 3 bases and J lost 3, with 13 bases in between. In DNA, the CDR3 is TGTGCCAGCAGTTTGAATCCCCCGGGAACAGATACGCAGTATTTT. This gives the protein CASSLNPPGTDTQYF.

The chain uses TRBV10-3 and TRBJ1-5; TRBD1 matches at 7 bases. The CDR3 is made up of 15 amino acids. J gave up 4 bases and V 2 bases, and 5 bases lay outside the gene matches. From germline, CDR1 is ENHRY and CDR2 SYGVKD. CDR3 residues: CAISEHGQVNQPQHF. The CDR3 DNA sequence: TGTGCCATCAGTGAGCACGGACAGGTGAATCAGCCCCAGCATTTT.

This sequence joins TRBV5-1 and TRBJ1-1, with TRBD1 as a possible D gene (6 bases). This CDR3 has 13 residues. Per the germline V gene, CDR1 is SGHRS and CDR2 is YFSETQ. Trimming stripped 2 bases from V and 7 bases from J, with 12 bases between. CDR3 sequence reads: CASSLQGRLEAFF. The CDR3, as DNA: TGCGCCAGCAGCTTACAGGGTAGGCTTGAAGCTTTCTTT. Full variable domain (remainder filled in from reference TRBV5-1 and TRBJ1-1): KAGVTQTPRYLIKTRGQQVTLSCSPISGHRSVSWYQQTPGQGLQFLFEYFSETQRNKGNFPGRFSGRQFSNSRSEMNVSTLELGDSALYLCASSLQGRLEAFFGQGTRLTVV.

This chain links TRBV24-1 with TRBJ1-2; D is perhaps TRBD1 (6 bases). This CDR3 comprises 17 residues. The ends were cut back, 9 bases at V and 4 bases at J, with 26 bases in the middle. The germline CDR1 and CDR2 sequences are KGHDR and SFDVKD. CDR3 DNA: TGTGCCACCGACGACAGGCACCCAGATATAGATGGCTATGGCTACACCTTC. Translating it yields CATDDRHPDIDGYGYTF.

The J gene is TRBJ1-2, the V gene TRBV19; no definite D call. Trimming took off 4 bases at V and 6 bases at J, with 18 bases between the two ends. Germline CDR1 LNHDA, CDR2 SQIVND (reference sequence). CDR3 length: 15 residues. The CDR3 nucleotides read TGTGCCAGTAGTAACCTGTGGGGAGTTGGGAATGGCTACACCTTC. Residues: CASSNLWGVGNGYTF.

The V gene is TRBV18, the J gene TRBJ1-1; D call uncertain. Trimming stripped 3 bases from V and 7 bases from J, with 15 bases between. CDR1 and CDR2 (germline): KGHSH, LQKENI. The CDR3 length is 14 residues. The CDR3 here is CASSPFTVSGEAFF. CDR3 in DNA: TGTGCCAGCTCACCGTTTACTGTGTCTGGTGAAGCTTTCTTT. The full variable domain, in which reference TRBV18 and TRBJ1-1 provide the parts outside the CDR3, is NAGVMQNPRHLVRRRGQEARLRCSPMKGHSHVYWYRQLPEEGLKFMVYLQKENIIDESGMPKERFSAEFPKEGPSILRIQQVVRGDSAAYFCASSPFTVSGEAFFGQGTRLTVV.

This clone was counted a few times. DNA for the CDR3: TGTGCCAGCGGTCAGGTGGGAACAGGGGCTTCTTATAATTCACCCCTCCACTTT. It translates to CASGQVGTGASYNSPLHF. The V gene is TRBV6-6, the J gene TRBJ1-6, with 7 bases aligning to TRBD1. The CDR3 runs to 18 residues. Trimming cost V 8 bases and J 4 bases; bases outside gene matches: 17. Germline lookup yields CDR1 MNHNY and CDR2 SVGAGI (reference sequence).

The rearrangement uses TRBV19 and TRBJ1-3, with D perhaps matching TRBD1 (6 bases). The length of the CDR3 is 16 residues. Trimming shortened V by 6 bases and J by 0 bases, and 15 bases separated the two germline ends. Germline CDR1 is LNHDA and CDR2 is SQIVND (reference sequence). CDR3 region: CASSSDRKYSGNTIYF. CDR3 nucleotide sequence: TGTGCCAGTAGCTCGGACAGAAAATACTCTGGAAACACCATATATTTT. The full variable domain, with the rest looked up from reference TRBV19 and TRBJ1-3, is DGGITQSPKYLFRKEGQNVTLSCEQNLNHDAMYWYRQDPGQGLRLIYYSQIVNDFQKGDIAEGYSVSREKKESFPLTVTSAQKNPTAFYLCASSSDRKYSGNTIYFGEGSWLTVV.

The chain uses TRBV4-1 and TRBJ1-2, with D possibly TRBD1 on 6 matching bases. CDR3 length equals 15 residues. Per germline, CDR1 MGHRA and CDR2 YSYEKL. The ends were cut back, 2 bases at V and 7 bases at J, with 17 bases in the middle. CDR3 loop: CASSQPTGSRGGYTF. CDR3 bases: TGCGCCAGCAGCCAACCGACAGGATCTCGAGGTGGCTACACCTTC.

The chain recombines TRBV20-1 with TRBJ1-1; 11 positions match TRBD1. The CDR3 consists of 17 residues. Germline-derived CDR1 and CDR2 are DFQATT and SNEGSKA (reference sequence). V shed 3 bases and J 5 bases; nucleotides not matched to a gene: 14. CDR3 protein: CSASGSGTGGRETEAFF. In nucleotides, the CDR3 is TGCAGTGCTAGTGGATCCGGGACAGGGGGTAGGGAGACTGAAGCTTTCTTT.

CDR3 bases: TGTGCCAGCAGCACCCAGGGACAGCTCTATAATTCACCCCTCCACTTT. Its protein product is CASSTQGQLYNSPLHF. The chain carries TRBV3-1 (or the pseudogene TRBV3-2) and TRBJ1-6, with 7 positions matching TRBD1. J lost 3 bases, V lost 5 bases, and 7 bases had no gene match. Germline V gene sequence: CDR1 LGHDT, CDR2 YNNKEL (reference sequence). CDR3 length: 16 amino acids.

J is TRBJ2-3 and V is TRBV15; a possible D gene is TRBD2 (6 bases). V shed 5 bases and J shed 0 bases, with 6 bases lying between them. Per germline, CDR1 LNHNV and CDR2 YYDKDF (reference sequence). The CDR3 contains 13 residues. This CDR3 reads CATSGGSTDTQYF. DNA of the CDR3: TGTGCCACCAGCGGGGGGAGCACAGATACGCAGTATTTT.

The sample holds one count of this clone. The chain uses TRBV6-5 and TRBJ1-5; D call uncertain. The CDR3 runs to 14 residues. Trimming stripped 11 bases from V and 0 bases from J, with 14 bases between. Germline CDR1 MNHEY, CDR2 SVGAGI. The CDR3 loop reads CASDGDGSNQPQHF. The CDR3 DNA is TGTGCCTCCGATGGAGACGGTAGCAATCAGCCCCAGCATTTT.

The chain is built from TRBV10-1 and TRBJ2-3; 13 nucleotides line up with TRBD2. J was trimmed by 6 bases and V by 2 bases; bases with no gene match: 5. The CDR3 has 16 residues. Germline CDR1 reads WNHNN; CDR2 reads SYGVQD (reference sequence). In DNA form, the CDR3 reads TGCGCCAGCAGTGAGCGGACTAGCGGGGGCCCCGATACGCAGTATTTT. This translates into CASSERTSGGPDTQYF.

The V call is TRBV15, the J call TRBJ2-3, with D tentatively TRBD2 (5 bases). CDR3 length: 13 amino acids. The germline V gene has CDR1 LNHNV and CDR2 YYDKDF (reference sequence). The V gene lost 3 bases and the J gene lost 4 bases, with 8 bases spanning the gap. The CDR3 nucleotides read TGTGCCACCAGCAGGAGCGGTGCAGATACGCAGTATTTT. This encodes CATSRSGADTQYF.

The rearrangement links TRBV18 to TRBJ2-3; TRBD1 agrees at 8 bases. V was clipped by 0 bases and J by 4 bases; unmatched bases: 9. CDR3 length: 17 residues. Germline V gene data show CDR1 as KGHSH and CDR2 as LQKENI. This CDR3 reads CASSPPSIRGRPDTQYF. CDR3 coding DNA: TGTGCCAGCTCACCACCCTCAATCAGGGGGCGGCCAGATACGCAGTATTTT.

Regarding this clone: This sample also contains other DNA sequences that code for the same CDR3. The V and J genes are TRBV5-1 and TRBJ2-7; a weak D match, TRBD1 (6 bases). The CDR3 extends over 15 amino acids. CDR1 is SGHRS, CDR2 YFSETQ, per germline. Trimming took off 0 bases at V and 1 base at J, with 11 bases between the two ends. CDR3 protein: CASSLAGTPSYEQYF. The DNA of the CDR3 is TGCGCCAGCAGCTTGGCCGGGACACCGTCCTACGAGCAGTACTTC.

This clone was counted between two and nine times. This sequence joins TRBV5-1 and TRBJ1-2, with 7 bases matching TRBD1. Germline V lookup: CDR1 SGHRS, CDR2 YFSETQ. Germline trimming cut 3 bases from V and 3 bases from J; bases unmatched to any gene: 17. The CDR3 runs 18 residues. This CDR3 reads CASSSGTVLSDSYYGYTF. DNA for the CDR3: TGCGCCAGCAGCTCAGGGACAGTTCTATCGGATTCCTACTATGGCTACACCTTC.

V is TRBV27 and J is TRBJ1-2; 11 bases line up with TRBD1. Germline assignment: CDR1 MNHEY and CDR2 SMNVEV (reference sequence). The CDR3 covers 13 residues. V lost 6 bases and J lost 7; bases outside the gene matches: 4. CDR3 bases: TGTGCCAGCAGGGGACAGGGGGGGTTTGGCTACACCTTC. This gives the protein CASRGQGGFGYTF.

This clone was seen more than once but under ten times. The V and J genes are TRBV5-1 and TRBJ2-2; 11 positions agree with TRBD2. V dropped 3 bases and J dropped 0; count of bases not matched to a gene: 10. In germline, CDR1 is SGHRS, CDR2 YFSETQ. The CDR3 runs to 19 residues. DNA for the CDR3: TGCGCCAGCAGCTGGGACAAGACTAGCGGGGTATCGAACACCGGGGAGCTGTTTTTT. Translated: CASSWDKTSGVSNTGELFF.